The 5 T cell receptor beta chains below all came from one sample that was sequenced in a study of blood T cell repertoires in COVID-19. Method: immunoSEQ multiplex PCR; TCRdb's copy keeps in-frame clones and lacks some. The sample consists of some 250,000 clones, 70% to 90% of them appearing once. The sequencing input was PBMCs or T cells enriched from blood (not recorded which). All receptors derive from a woman in her fifties or sixties who had recovered from COVID-19.

As concerns this clone: One end of the junction varies from germline; a read error may be responsible. The V gene is TRBV12-5, the J gene TRBJ1-3, with D possibly matching TRBD1 (5 bases). The CDR3 sequence is 13 residues long. CDR1 is LGHNT, CDR2 FRNRAP, per germline. The CDR3 nucleotides read TGCGCGGCGGGGACTTTTCCTGGAAACACCATATATTTT. Protein: CAAGTFPGNTIYF.

This clone was seen only a few times. This chain connects TRBV18 to TRBJ1-3; maybe TRBD1 (6 bases). V lost 3 bases to trimming and J lost 4 bases, with 16 bases between them. CDR1 and CDR2 (germline): KGHSH, LQKENI. This CDR3 is built from 16 residues. The CDR3, as DNA: TGTGCCAGCTCACCCGAACGGGGGGCGTCAGGAAACACCATATATTTT. Translated: CASSPERGASGNTIYF.

V usage is TRBV6-6 and J usage is TRBJ2-7, with 13 bases matching TRBD2. CDR1 and CDR2 from the germline V gene are MNHNY and SVGAGI (reference sequence). This CDR3 spans 17 amino acids. The V and J ends lost 5 bases and 4 bases, in that order; junction bases with no gene match: 11. As DNA, the CDR3 is TGTGCCAGCAGTCACCTCGGACTAGCGGGAGTTATTTACGAGCAGTACTTC. This codes for CASSHLGLAGVIYEQYF.

The chain uses TRBV27 and TRBJ2-1; TRBD2 agrees at 8 bases. This CDR3 contains 13 residues. The junction had 5 bases not matched to a gene; V was cut back by 3 bases and J by 10 bases. Looked up from germline, CDR1 is MNHEY and CDR2 is SMNVEV (reference sequence). The CDR3 protein is CASSFKRESEQFF. CDR3 bases: TGTGCCAGCAGTTTCAAGCGGGAGTCAGAGCAGTTCTTC.

V gene TRBV7-9 combines with J gene TRBJ2-7, with TRBD2 identical over 13 bases. The V and J ends lost 5 bases and 0 bases, in that order; junction bases with no gene match: 4. Germline assignment: CDR1 SEHNR and CDR2 FQNEAQ (reference sequence). The CDR3 contains 16 residues. CDR3 DNA sequence: TGTGCCAGCAGCCTCGGGACTAGCGGGGTCTCCTACGAGCAGTACTTC. Translation: CASSLGTSGVSYEQYF.